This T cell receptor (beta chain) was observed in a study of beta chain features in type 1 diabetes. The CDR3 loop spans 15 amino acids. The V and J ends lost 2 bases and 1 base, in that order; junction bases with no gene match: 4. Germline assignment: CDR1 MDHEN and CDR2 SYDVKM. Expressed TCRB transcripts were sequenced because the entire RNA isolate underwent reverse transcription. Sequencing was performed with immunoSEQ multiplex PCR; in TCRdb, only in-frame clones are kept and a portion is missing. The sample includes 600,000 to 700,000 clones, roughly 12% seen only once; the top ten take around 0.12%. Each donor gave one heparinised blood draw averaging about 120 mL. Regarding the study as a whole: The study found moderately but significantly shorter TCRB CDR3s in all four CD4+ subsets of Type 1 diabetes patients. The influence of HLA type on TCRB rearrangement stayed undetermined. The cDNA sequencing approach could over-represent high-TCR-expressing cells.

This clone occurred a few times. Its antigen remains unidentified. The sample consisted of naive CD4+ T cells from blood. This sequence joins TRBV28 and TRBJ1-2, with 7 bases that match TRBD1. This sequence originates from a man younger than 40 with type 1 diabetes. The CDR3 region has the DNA TGTGCCAGCAGTTTACTACAGGGGTTTAACTATGGCTACACCTTC. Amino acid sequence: CASSLLQGFNYGYTF.